The TCR beta chain described here comes from a study of neurological immune-mediated disorders. Trimming took 0 bases from V and 1 from J, leaving 18 bases between them. The V gene's germline CDR1 is SEHNR and CDR2 FQNEAQ (reference sequence). This CDR3 comprises 18 residues. Every sequencing run gave over 180 million TCR-beta sequences, taken from 15-18 subjects. TCRdb ran MiXCR on the 5' RACE reads and lists one entry per CDR3 protein. This sample has approximately 45,000 distinct CDR3 sequences, with roughly 13% found just once. As to time point: longitudinal time-point 3. This clonotype was seen many times.

J is TRBJ1-1 and V is TRBV7-9, with a weak D call TRBD1 (6 bases). This clonotype was sampled from a man aged 25 to 40 in good health. The sample consisted of PBMCs. CDR3 region: CASSLALGQGISNTEAFF. For the CDR3, the DNA is TGTGCCAGCAGCTTAGCGCTCGGTCAGGGGATCTCGAACACTGAAGCTTTCTTT.